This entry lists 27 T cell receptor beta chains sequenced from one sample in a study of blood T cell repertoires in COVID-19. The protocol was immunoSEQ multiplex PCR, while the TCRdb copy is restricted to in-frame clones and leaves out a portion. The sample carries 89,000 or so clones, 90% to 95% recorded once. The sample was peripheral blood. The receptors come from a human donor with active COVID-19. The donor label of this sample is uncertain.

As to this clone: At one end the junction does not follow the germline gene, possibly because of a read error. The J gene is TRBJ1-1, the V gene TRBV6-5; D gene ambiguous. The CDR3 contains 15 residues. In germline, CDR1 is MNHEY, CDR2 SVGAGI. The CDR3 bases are TGTGCCAGCAAGACCGAACCCGGTGGAACAGCAGACGTGGTTTTT. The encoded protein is CASKTEPGGTADVVF.

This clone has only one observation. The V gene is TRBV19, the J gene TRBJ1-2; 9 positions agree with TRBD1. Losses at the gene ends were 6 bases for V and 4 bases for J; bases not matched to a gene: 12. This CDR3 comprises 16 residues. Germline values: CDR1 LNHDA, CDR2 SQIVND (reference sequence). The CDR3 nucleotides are TGTGCCAGTAGCGACCGGGACAGGGAAGGTTCCTATGGCTACACCTTC. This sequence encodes CASSDRDREGSYGYTF.

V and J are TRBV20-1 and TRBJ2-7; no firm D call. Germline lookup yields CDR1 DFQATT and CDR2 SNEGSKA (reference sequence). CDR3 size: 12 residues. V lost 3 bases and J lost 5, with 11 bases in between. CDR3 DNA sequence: TGCAGTGCTAGTCTACCCCAGGACGAGCAGTACTTC. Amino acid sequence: CSASLPQDEQYF.

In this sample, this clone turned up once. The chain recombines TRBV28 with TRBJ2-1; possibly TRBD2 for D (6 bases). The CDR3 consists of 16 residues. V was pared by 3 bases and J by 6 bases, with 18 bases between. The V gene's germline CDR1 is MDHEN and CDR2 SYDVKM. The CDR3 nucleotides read TGTGCCAGCAGTTTGGTAGGGCGGGGATACACCAATGAGCAGTTCTTC. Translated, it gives CASSLVGRGYTNEQFF.

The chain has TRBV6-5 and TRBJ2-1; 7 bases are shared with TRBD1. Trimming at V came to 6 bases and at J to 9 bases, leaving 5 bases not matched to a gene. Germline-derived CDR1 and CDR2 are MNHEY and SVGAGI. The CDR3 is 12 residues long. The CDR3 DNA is TGTGCCAGCAGCCGTACAGGGGTTGAGCAGTTCTTC. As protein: CASSRTGVEQFF.

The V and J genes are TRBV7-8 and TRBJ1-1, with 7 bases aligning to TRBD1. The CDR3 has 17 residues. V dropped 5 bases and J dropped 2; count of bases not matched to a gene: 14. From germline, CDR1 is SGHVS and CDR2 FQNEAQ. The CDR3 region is CASSLTDRSSFNTEAFF. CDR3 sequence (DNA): TGTGCCAGCAGCCTAACGGACAGGAGCTCTTTTAACACTGAAGCTTTCTTT.

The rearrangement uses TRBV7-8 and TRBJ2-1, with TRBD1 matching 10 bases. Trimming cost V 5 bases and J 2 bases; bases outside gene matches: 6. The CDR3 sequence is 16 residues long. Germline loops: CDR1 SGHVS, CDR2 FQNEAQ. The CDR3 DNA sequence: TGTGCCAGCAGCCCAAGACAGGGGGCCCCCTACAATGAGCAGTTCTTC. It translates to CASSPRQGAPYNEQFF.

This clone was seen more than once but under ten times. In DNA, the CDR3 is TGTGCCAGCAGCTCTACAGGGTTTAACTATGGCTACACCTTC. Its protein is CASSSTGFNYGYTF. The J gene is TRBJ1-2, the V gene TRBV5-4; maybe TRBD1 (6 bases). This CDR3 region has 14 residues. CDR1 SGHNT and CDR2 YYREEE come from the germline V gene (reference sequence). V shed 3 bases and J shed 1 base, with 10 bases lying between them.

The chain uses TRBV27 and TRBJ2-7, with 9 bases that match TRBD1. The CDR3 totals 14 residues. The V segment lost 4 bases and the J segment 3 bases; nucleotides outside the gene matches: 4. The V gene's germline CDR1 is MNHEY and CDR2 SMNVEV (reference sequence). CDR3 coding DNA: TGTGCCAGCAGTTGGACAGGGGTCAACTACGAGCAGTACTTC. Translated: CASSWTGVNYEQYF.

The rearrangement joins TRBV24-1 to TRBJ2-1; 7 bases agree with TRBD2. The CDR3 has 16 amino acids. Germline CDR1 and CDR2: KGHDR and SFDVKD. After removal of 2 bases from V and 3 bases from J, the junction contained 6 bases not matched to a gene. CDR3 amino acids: CATSDSAGELYNEQFF. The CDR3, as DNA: TGTGCCACCAGTGATTCGGCGGGAGAGCTCTACAATGAGCAGTTCTTC.

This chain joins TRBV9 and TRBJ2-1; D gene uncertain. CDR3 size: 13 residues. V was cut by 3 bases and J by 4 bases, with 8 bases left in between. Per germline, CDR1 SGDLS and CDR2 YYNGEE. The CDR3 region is CASSGPGYNEQFF. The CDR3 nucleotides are TGTGCCAGCAGCGGGCCCGGGTACAATGAGCAGTTCTTC.

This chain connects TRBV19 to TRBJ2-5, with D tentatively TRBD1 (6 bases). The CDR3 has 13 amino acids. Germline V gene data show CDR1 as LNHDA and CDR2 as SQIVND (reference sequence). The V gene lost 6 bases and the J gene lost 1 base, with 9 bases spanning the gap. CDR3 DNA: TGTGCCAGTAGCACAGGGTTCCAAGAGACCCAGTACTTC. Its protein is CASSTGFQETQYF.

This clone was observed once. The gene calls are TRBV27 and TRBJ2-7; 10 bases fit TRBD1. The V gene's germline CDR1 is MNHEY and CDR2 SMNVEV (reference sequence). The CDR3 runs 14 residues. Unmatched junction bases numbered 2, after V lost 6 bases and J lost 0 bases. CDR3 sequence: CASRWTGGSYEQYF. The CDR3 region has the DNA TGTGCCAGCAGATGGACAGGGGGCTCCTACGAGCAGTACTTC.

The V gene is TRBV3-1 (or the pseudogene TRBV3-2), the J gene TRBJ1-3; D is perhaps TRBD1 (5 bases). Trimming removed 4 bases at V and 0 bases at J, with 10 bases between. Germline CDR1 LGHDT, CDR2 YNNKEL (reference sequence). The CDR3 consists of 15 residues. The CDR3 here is CASSLSRDSGNTIYF. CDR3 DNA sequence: TGTGCCAGCAGCCTCTCCAGGGACTCTGGAAACACCATATATTTT.

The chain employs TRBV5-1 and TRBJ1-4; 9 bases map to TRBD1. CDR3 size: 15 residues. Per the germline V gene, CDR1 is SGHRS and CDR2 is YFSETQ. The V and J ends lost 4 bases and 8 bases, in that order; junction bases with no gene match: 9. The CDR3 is CASSPPGQGGEKLFF. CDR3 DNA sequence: TGCGCCAGCAGCCCACCGGGACAGGGTGGCGAAAAACTGTTTTTT.

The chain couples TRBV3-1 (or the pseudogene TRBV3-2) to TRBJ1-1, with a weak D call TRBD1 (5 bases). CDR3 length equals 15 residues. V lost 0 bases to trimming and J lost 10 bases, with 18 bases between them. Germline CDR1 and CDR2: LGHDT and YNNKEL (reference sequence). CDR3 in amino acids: CASSQDAGGGFGAFF. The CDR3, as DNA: TGTGCCAGCAGCCAAGACGCGGGGGGAGGGTTTGGAGCTTTCTTT.

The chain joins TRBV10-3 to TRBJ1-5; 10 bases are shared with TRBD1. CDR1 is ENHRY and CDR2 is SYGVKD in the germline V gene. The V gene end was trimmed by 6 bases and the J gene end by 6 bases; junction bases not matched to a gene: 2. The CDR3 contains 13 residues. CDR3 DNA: TGTGCCATCAGCGGGACAGGGGTTCAGCCCCAGCATTTT. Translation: CAISGTGVQPQHF.

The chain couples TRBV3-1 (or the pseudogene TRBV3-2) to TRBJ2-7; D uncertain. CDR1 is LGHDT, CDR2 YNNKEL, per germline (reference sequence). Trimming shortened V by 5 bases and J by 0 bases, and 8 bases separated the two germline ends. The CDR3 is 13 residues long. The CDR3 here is CASSTRPSYEQYF. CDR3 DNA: TGTGCCAGCAGCACCAGGCCCTCCTACGAGCAGTACTTC.

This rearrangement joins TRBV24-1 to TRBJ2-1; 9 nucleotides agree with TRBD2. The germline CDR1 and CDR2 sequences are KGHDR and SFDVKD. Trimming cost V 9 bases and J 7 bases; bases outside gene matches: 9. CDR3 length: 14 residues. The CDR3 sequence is CATRRSAGGNEQFF. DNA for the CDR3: TGTGCCACCCGTCGATCCGCGGGAGGGAATGAGCAGTTCTTC.

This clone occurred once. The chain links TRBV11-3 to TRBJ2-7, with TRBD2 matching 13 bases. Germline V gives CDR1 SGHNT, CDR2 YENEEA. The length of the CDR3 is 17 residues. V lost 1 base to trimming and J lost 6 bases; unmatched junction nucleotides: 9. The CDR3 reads CASSLVALAGGSGEQYF. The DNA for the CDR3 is TGTGCCAGCAGCTTAGTGGCACTAGCGGGGGGGAGTGGCGAGCAGTACTTC. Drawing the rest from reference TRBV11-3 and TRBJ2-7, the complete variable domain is EAGVVQSPRYKIIEKKQPVAFWCNPISGHNTLYWYLQNLGQGPELLIRYENEEAVDDSQLPKDRFSAERLKGVDSTLKIQPAELGDSAVYLCASSLVALAGGSGEQYFGPGTRLTVT.

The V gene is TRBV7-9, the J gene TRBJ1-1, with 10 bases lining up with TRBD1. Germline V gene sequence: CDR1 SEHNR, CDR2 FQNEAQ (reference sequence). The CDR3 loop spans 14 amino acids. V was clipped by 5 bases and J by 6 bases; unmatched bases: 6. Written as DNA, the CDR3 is TGTGCCAGCAGCCAACGGACAGGGGGATCTGAAGCTTTCTTT. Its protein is CASSQRTGGSEAFF.

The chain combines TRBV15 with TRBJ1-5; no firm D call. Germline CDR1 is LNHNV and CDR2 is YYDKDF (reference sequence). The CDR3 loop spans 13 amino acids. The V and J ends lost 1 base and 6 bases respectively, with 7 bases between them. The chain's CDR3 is CATSRVLRQPQHF. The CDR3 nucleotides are TGTGCCACCAGCAGAGTTCTTCGTCAGCCCCAGCATTTT.

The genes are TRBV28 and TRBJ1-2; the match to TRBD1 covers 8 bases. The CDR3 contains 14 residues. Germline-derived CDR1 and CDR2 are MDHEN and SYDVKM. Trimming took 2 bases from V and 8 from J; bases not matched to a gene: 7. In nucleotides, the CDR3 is TGTGCCAGCAGTTTAAGTAGACAGGGGCCCGGCTACACCTTC. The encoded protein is CASSLSRQGPGYTF.

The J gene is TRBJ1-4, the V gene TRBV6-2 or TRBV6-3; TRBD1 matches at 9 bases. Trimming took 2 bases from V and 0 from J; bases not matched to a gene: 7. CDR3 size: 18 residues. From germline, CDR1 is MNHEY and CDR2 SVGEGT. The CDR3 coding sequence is TGTGCCAGCAGTTACCAAACCGGGACAGGGACAACTAATGAAAAACTGTTTTTT. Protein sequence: CASSYQTGTGTTNEKLFF.

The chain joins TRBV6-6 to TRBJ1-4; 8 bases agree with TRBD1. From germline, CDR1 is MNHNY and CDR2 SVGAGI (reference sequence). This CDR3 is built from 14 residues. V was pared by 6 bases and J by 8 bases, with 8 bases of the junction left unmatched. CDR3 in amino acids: CASSTGQAGEKLFF. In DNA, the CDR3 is TGTGCCAGCAGCACGGGACAGGCAGGGGAAAAACTGTTTTTT.

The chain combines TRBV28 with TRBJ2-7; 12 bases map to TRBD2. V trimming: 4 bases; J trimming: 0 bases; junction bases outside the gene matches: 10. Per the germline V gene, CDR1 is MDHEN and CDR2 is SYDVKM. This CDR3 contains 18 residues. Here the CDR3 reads CASSSVASGRVSSYEQYF. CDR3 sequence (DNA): TGTGCCAGCAGTTCAGTAGCTAGCGGGAGGGTAAGCTCCTACGAGCAGTACTTC.

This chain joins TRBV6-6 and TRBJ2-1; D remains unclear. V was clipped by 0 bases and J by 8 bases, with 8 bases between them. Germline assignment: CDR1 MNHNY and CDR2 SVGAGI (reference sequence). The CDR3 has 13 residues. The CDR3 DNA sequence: TGTGCCAGCAGTTACTCGATGCGTGATGAGCAGTTCTTC. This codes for CASSYSMRDEQFF.